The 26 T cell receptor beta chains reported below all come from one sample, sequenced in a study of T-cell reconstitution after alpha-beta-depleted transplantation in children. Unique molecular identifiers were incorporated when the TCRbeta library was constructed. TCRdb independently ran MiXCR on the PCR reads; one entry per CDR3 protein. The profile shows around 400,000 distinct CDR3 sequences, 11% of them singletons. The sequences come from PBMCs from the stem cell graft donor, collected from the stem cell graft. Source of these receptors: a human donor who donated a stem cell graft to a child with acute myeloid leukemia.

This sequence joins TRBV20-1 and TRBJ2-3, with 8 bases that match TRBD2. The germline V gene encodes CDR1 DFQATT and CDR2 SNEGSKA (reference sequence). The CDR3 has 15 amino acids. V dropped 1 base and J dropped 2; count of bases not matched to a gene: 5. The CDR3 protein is CSARVAGGLTDTQYF. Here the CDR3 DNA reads TGCAGTGCTAGAGTCGCGGGGGGCCTCACAGATACGCAGTATTTT.

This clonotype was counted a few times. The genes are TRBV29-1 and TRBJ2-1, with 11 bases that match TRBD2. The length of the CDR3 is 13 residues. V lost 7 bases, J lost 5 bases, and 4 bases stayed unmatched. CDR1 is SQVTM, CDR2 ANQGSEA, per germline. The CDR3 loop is CSGGLADDNEQFF. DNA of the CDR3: TGCAGCGGGGGACTAGCGGACGACAATGAGCAGTTCTTC.

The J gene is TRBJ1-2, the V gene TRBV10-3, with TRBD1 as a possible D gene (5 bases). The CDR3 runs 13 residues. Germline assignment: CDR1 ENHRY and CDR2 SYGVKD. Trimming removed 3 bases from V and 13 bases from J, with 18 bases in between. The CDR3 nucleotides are TGTGCCATCAGTGACACTCTCCGGGACCCGGCCACCTTC. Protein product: CAISDTLRDPATF.

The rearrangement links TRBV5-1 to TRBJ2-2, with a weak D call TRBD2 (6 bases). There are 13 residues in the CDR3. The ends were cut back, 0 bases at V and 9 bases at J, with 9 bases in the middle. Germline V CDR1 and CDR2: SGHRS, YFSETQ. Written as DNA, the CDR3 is TGCGCCAGCAGCTTGGGAGCGGGTCGGGAGCTGTTTTTT. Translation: CASSLGAGRELFF.

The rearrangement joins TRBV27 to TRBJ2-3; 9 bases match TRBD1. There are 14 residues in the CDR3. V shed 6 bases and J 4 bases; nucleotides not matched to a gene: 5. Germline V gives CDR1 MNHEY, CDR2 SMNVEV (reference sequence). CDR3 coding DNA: TGTGCCAGCAGCCAAGGGACAGGGCCAGATACGCAGTATTTT. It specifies CASSQGTGPDTQYF.

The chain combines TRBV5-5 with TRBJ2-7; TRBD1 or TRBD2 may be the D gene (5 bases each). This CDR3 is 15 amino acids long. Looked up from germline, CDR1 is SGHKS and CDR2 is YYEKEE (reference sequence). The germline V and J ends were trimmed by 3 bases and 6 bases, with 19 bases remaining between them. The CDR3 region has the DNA TGTGCCAGCAGCTACCTGGTGGGGGAAGGTCCCGAGCAGTACGTC. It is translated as CASSYLVGEGPEQYV.

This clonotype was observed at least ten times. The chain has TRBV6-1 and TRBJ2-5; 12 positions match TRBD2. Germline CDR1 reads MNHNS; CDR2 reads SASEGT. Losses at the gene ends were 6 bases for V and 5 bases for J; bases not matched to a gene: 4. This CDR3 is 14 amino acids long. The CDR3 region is CASSLTSGGETQYF. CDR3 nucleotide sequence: TGTGCCAGCAGCCTGACTAGCGGGGGTGAGACCCAGTACTTC.

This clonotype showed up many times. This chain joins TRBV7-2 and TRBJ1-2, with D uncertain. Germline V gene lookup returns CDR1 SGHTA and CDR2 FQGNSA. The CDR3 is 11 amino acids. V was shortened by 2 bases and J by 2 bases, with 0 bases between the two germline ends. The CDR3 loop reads CASSLNYGYTF. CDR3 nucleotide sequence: TGTGCCAGCAGCTTAAACTATGGCTACACCTTC.

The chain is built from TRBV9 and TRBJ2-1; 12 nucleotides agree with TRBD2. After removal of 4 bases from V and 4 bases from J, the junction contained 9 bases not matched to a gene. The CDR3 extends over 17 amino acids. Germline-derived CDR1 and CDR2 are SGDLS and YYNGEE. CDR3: CASSSLAGGRKYNEQFF. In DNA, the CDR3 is TGTGCCAGCAGCTCACTAGCGGGAGGACGTAAGTACAATGAGCAGTTCTTC.

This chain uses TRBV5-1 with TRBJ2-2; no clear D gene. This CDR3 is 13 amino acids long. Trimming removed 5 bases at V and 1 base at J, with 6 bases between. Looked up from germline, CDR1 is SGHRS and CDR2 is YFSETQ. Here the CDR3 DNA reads TGCGCCAGCAGGGACCAGAACACCGGGGAGCTGTTTTTT. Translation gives CASRDQNTGELFF.

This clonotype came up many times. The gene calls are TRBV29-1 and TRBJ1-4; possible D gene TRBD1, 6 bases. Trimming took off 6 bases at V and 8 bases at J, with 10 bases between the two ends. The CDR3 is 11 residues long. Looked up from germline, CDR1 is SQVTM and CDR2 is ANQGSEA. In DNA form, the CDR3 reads TGCAGCGTGGGGGCGGGGGAAAAACTGTTTTTT. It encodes CSVGAGEKLFF.

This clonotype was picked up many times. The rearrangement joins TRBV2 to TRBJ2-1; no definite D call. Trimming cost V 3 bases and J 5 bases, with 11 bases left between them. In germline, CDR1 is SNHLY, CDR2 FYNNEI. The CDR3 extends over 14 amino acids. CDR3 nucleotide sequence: TGTGCCAGCAGTGATGTGGGGATCGACAATGAGCAGTTCTTC. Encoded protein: CASSDVGIDNEQFF. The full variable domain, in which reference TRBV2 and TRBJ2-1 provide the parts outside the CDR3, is EPEVTQTPSHQVTQMGQEVILRCVPISNHLYFYWYRQILGQKVEFLVSFYNNEISEKSEIFDDQFSVERPDGSNFTLKIRSTKLEDSAMYFCASSDVGIDNEQFFGPGTRLTVL.

The CDR3 bases are TGTGCCAGCAGCTTGGCCCCGGGACATCCCTTTTACAATGAGCAGTTCTTC. Translated, it gives CASSLAPGHPFYNEQFF. The chain uses TRBV5-6 and TRBJ2-1; perhaps TRBD1 as D (6 bases). Germline V CDR1 and CDR2: SGHDT, YYEEEE. V was cut by 0 bases and J by 4 bases, with 17 bases left in between. The CDR3 is made up of 17 amino acids.

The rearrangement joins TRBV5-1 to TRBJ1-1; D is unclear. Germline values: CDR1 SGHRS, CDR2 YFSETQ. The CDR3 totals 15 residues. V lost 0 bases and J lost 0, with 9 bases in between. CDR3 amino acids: CASSLAPDLNTEAFF. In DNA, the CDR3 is TGCGCCAGCAGCTTGGCCCCGGATTTGAACACTGAAGCTTTCTTT.

Here the CDR3 reads CASSRRVYKKLFF. Written as DNA, the CDR3 is TGTGCCAGCAGCCGGCGGGTTTATAAAAAACTGTTTTTT. This chain links TRBV12-3 or TRBV12-4 with TRBJ1-4; no definite D call. V was cut by 6 bases and J by 9 bases, with 14 bases left in between. CDR3 size: 13 residues.

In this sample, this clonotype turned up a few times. CDR3 bases: TGTGCCAGCAGCCAAGATACCCCTGGGCATGGCTACACCTTC. This encodes CASSQDTPGHGYTF. The V and J genes are TRBV4-2 and TRBJ1-2; D unclear. In germline, CDR1 is LGHNA, CDR2 YNFKEQ. The ends were cut back, 0 bases at V and 6 bases at J, with 11 bases in the middle. The CDR3 is 14 amino acids.

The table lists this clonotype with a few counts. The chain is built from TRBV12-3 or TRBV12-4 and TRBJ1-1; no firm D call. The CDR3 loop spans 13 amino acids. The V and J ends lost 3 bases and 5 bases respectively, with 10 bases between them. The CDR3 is CASSLGQQTEAFF. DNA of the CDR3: TGTGCCAGCAGTTTGGGTCAGCAAACTGAAGCTTTCTTT.

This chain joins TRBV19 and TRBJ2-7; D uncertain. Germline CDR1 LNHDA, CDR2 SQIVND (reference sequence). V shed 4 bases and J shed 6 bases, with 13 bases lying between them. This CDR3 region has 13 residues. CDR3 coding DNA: TGTGCCAGTAGTAAAGGCGGCGGATTCGAGCAGTACTTC. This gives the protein CASSKGGGFEQYF.

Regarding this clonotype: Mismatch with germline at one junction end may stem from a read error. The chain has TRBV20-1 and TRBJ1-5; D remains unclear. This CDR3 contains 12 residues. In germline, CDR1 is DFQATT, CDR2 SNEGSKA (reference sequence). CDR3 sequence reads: CSAKDSIQPQHF. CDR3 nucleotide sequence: TGCAGCGCGAAGGATAGCATTCAGCCCCAGCATTTT.

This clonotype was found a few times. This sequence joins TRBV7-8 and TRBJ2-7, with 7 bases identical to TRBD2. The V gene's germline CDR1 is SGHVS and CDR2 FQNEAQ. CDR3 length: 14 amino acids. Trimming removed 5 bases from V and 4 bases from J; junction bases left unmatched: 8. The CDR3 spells CASSQTGGGYEQYF. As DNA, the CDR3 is TGTGCCAGCAGCCAGACCGGCGGGGGATACGAGCAGTACTTC.

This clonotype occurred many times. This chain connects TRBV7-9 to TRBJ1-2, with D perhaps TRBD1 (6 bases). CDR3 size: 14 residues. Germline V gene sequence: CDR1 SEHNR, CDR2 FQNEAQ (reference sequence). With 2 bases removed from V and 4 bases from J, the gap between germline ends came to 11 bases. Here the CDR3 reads CASSLQGTPYGYTF. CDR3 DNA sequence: TGTGCCAGCAGCTTACAGGGGACTCCCTATGGCTACACCTTC.

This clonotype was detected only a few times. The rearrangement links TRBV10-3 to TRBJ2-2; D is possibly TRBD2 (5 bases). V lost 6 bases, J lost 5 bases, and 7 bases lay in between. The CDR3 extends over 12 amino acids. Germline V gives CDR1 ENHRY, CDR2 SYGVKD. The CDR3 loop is CAIRDFTGELFF. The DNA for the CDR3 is TGTGCCATCAGGGACTTTACCGGGGAGCTGTTTTTT.

The CDR3 region is CASSWTTSGGANEQFF. The CDR3 DNA sequence: TGCGCCAGCAGCTGGACCACTAGCGGGGGGGCGAATGAGCAGTTCTTC. This chain links TRBV5-1 with TRBJ2-1; 13 bases line up with TRBD2. Trimming at V came to 3 bases and at J to 7 bases, leaving 7 bases not matched to a gene. Germline V gene data show CDR1 as SGHRS and CDR2 as YFSETQ. The CDR3 covers 16 residues.

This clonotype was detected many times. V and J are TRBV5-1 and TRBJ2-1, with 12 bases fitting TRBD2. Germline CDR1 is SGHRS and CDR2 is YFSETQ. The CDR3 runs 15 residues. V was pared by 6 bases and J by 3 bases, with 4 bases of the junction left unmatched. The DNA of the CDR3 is TGCGCCAGCACCGTGACTAGCGGGAGCTACAATGAGCAGTTCTTC. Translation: CASTVTSGSYNEQFF.

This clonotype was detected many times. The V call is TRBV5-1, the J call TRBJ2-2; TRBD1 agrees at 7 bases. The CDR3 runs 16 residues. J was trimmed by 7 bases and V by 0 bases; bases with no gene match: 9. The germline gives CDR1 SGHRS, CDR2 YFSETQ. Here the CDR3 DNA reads TGCGCCAGCAGCTTGGGCACCGGGACAGTCGGCGGGGAGCTGTTTTTT. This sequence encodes CASSLGTGTVGGELFF.

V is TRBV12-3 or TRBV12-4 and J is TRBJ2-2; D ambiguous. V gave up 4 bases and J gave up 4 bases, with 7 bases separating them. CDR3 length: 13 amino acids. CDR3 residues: CASSWMGTGELFF. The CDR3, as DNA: TGTGCCAGCAGTTGGATGGGCACCGGGGAGCTGTTTTTT.